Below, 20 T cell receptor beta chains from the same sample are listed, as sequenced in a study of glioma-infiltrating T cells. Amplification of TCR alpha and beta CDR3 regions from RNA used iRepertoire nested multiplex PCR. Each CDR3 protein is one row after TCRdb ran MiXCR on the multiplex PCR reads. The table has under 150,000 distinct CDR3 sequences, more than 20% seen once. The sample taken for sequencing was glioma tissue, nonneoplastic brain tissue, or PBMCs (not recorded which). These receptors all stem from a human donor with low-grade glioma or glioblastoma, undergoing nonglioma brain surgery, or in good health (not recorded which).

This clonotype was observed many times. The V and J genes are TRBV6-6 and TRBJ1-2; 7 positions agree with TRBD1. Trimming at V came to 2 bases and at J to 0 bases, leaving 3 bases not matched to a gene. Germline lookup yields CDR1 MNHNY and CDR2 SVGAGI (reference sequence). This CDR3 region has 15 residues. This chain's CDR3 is CASSYGTAANYGYTF. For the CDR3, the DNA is TGTGCCAGCAGTTACGGGACAGCAGCTAACTATGGCTACACCTTC.

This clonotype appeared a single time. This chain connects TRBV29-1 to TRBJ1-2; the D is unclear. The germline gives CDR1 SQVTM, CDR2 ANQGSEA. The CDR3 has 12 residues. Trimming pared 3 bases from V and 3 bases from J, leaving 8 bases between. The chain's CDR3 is CSVEGDYYGYTF. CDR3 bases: TGCAGCGTTGAGGGCGATTACTATGGCTACACCTTC.

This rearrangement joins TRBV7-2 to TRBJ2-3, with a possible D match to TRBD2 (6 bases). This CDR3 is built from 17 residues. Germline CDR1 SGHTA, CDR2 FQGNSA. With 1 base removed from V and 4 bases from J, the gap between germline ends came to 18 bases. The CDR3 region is CASSLEAVRASADTQYF. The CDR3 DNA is TGTGCCAGCAGCTTAGAAGCGGTGAGAGCTAGCGCAGATACGCAGTATTTT.

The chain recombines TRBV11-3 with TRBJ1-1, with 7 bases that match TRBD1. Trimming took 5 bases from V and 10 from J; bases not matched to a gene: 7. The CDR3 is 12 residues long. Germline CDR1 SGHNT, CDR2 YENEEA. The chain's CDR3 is CASSPDRPGAFF. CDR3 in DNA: TGTGCCAGCAGCCCGGACAGGCCTGGAGCTTTCTTT.

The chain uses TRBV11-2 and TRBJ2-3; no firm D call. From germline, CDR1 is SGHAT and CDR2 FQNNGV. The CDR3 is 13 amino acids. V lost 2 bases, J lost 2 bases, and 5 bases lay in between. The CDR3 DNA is TGTGCCAGCAGCTTATCCTTCACAGATACGCAGTATTTT. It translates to CASSLSFTDTQYF. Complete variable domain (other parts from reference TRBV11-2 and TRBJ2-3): EAGVAQSPRYKIIEKRQSVAFWCNPISGHATLYWYQQILGQGPKLLIQFQNNGVVDDSQLPKDRFSAERLKGVDSTLKIQPAKLEDSAVYLCASSLSFTDTQYFGPGTRLTVL.

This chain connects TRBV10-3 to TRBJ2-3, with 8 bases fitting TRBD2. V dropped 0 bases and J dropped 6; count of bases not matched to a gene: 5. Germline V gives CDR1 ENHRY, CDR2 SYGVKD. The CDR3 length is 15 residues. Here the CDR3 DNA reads TGTGCCATCAGTGAGTCCGGGGGGGGCCCGGATACGCAGTATTTT. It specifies CAISESGGGPDTQYF.

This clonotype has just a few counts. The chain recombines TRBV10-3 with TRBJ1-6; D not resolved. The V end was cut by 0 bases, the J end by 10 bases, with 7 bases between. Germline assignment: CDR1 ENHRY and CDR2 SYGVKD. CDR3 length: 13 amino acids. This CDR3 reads CAISESKGSPLHF. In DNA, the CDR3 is TGTGCCATCAGTGAGTCGAAAGGATCACCCCTCCACTTT.

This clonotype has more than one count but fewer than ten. Here the CDR3 DNA reads TGTGCCAGCTCACGTGGGACGAACACTGAAGCTTTCTTT. Translating it yields CASSRGTNTEAFF. The chain uses TRBV18 and TRBJ1-1, with a weak D call TRBD1 (5 bases). The V end was cut by 4 bases, the J end by 1 base, with 7 bases between. The germline gives CDR1 KGHSH, CDR2 LQKENI. The CDR3 consists of 13 residues.

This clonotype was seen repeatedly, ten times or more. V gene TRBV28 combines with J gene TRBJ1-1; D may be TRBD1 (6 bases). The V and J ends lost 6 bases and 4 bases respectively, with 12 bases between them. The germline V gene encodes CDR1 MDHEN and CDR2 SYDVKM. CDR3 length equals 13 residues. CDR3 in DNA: TGTGCCAGCAGGCAACAGGGTAGCACTGAAGCTTTCTTT. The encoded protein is CASRQQGSTEAFF. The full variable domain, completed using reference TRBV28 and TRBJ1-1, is DVKVTQSSRYLVKRTGEKVFLECVQDMDHENMFWYRQDPGLGLRLIYFSYDVKMKEKGDIPEGYSVSREKKERFSLILESASTNQTSMYLCASRQQGSTEAFFGQGTRLTVV.

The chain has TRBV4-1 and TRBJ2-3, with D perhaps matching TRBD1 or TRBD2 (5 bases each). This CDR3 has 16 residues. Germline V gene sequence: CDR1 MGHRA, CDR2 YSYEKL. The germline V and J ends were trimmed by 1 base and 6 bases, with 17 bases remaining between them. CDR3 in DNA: TGCGCCAGCAGCCAAGCTGGGACCGCTCAGGAGGATACGCAGTATTTT. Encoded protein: CASSQAGTAQEDTQYF.

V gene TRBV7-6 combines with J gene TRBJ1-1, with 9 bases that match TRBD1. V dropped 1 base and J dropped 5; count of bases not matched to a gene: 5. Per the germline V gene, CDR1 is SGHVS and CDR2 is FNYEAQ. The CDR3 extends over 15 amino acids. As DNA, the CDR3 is TGTGCCAGCAGCTTAGACAGGGGGCGAGGGACTGAAGCTTTCTTT. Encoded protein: CASSLDRGRGTEAFF.

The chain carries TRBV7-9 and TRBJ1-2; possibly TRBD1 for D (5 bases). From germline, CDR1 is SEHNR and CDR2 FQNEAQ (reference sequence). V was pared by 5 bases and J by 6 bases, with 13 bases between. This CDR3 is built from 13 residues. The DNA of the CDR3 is TGTGCCAGCAGCCCTTCCGGGGCGGATGGCTACACCTTC. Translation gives CASSPSGADGYTF.

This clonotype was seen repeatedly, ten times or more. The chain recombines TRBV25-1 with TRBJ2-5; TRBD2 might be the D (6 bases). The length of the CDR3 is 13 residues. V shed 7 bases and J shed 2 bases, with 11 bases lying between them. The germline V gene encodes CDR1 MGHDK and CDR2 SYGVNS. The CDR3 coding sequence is TGTGCCAGCAACCGGGACTCACAAGAGACCCAGTACTTC. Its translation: CASNRDSQETQYF.

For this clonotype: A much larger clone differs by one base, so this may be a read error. The CDR3 DNA reads as TGTGCCAGCAGTTTGATCACAGGAGGATACTACAATGAGCAGTTCTTC. Its protein product is CASSLITGGYYNEQFF. The chain combines TRBV28 with TRBJ2-1; D might be TRBD1 or TRBD2, each matching 5 bases. Trimming stripped 3 bases from V and 3 bases from J, with 15 bases between. This CDR3 is built from 16 residues. Germline CDR1 MDHEN, CDR2 SYDVKM.

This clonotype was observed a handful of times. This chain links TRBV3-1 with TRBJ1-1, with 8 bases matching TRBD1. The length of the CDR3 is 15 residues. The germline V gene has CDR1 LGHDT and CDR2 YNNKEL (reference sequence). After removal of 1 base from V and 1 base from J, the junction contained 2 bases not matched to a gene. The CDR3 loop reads CASSQADRANTEAFF. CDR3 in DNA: TGTGCCAGCAGCCAAGCGGACAGGGCGAACACTGAAGCTTTCTTT.

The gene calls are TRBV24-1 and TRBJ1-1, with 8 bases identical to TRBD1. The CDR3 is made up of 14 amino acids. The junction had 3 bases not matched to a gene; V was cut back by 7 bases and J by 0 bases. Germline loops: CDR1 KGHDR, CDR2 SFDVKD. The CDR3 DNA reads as TGTGCCACCAGGTCGGACAGGGTGAACACTGAAGCTTTCTTT. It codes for CATRSDRVNTEAFF.

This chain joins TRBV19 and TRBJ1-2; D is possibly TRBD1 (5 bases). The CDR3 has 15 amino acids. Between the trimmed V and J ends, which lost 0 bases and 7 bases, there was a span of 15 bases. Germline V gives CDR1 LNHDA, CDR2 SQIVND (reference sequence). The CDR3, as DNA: TGTGCCAGTAGTATAGAGCCCCTCCAGGGTACTGGCTACACCTTC. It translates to CASSIEPLQGTGYTF.

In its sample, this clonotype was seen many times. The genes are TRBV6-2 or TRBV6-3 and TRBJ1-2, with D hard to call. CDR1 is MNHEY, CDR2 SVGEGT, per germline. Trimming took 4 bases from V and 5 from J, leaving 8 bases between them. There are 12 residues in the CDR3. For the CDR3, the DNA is TGTGCCAGCAGTTTCTCGGTATATGGCTACACCTTC. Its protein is CASSFSVYGYTF.

CDR3 residues: CASSSGLLTEAFF. CDR3 nucleotides: TGTGCCAGCAGCTCGGGCCTCCTTACTGAAGCTTTCTTT. The chain recombines TRBV14 with TRBJ1-1; D not resolved. Germline assignment: CDR1 SGHDN and CDR2 FVKESK. The CDR3 has 13 amino acids. Trimming pared 5 bases from V and 5 bases from J, leaving 12 bases between. Together with reference TRBV14 and TRBJ1-1, the CDR3 gives the full variable domain: EAGVTQFPSHSVIEKGQTVTLRCDPISGHDNLYWYRRVMGKEIKFLLHFVKESKQDESGMPNNRFLAERTGGTYSTLKVQPAELEDSGVYFCASSSGLLTEAFFGQGTRLTVV.

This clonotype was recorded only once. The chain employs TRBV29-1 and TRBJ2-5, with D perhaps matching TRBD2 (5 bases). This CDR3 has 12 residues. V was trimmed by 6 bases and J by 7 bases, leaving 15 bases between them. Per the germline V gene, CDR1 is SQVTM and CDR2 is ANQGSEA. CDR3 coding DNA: TGCAGCGTGAGCGGCGGCCCCAGGACCCAGTACTTC. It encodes CSVSGGPRTQYF.